This is a list of T cell receptor beta chains from one sample in a study of cytomegalovirus exposure and HLA in healthy donors. The method was immunoSEQ multiplex PCR; TCRdb's version includes in-frame clones alone and lacks a portion of them. The data contain under 150,000 clones, approximately 60% of them singletons. The specimen was PBMCs. Source of these receptors: a woman aged 40 to 50 in good health and CMV-seronegative. Both conserved end residues are part of each CDR3. Fields, in order: CDR3 protein, CDR3 DNA, V gene, clone size, J gene, D gene, CDR3 length. The D gene is left open where the match is weak. Some rows have no size entry. The others give once, few or many, or a class for an expanded clone.

CASSALQGTNQPQHF	TGTGCCAGCAGTGCACTACAGGGGACCAATCAGCCCCAGCATTTT	TRBV2	-	TRBJ1-5	TRBD1	15
CASSLMGQGHTEAFF	TGTGCCAGCAGCTTAATGGGACAGGGGCACACTGAAGCTTTCTTT	TRBV7-8	-	TRBJ1-1	TRBD1	15
CASSEFGARETQYF	TGCGCCAGCAGCGAGTTTGGGGCGCGGGAGACCCAGTACTTC	TRBV5-1	-	TRBJ2-5	-	14
CSVGVRGQFRKLFF	TGCAGCGTTGGGGTTCGGGGACAATTCCGAAAACTGTTTTTT	TRBV29-1	-	TRBJ1-4	-	14
CASSQAQWGYTF	TGTGCCAGCAGCCAAGCTCAGTGGGGCTACACCTTC	TRBV4-2	-	TRBJ1-2	-	12
CASSLSVGTGTYEQYF	TGCGCCAGCAGCCTCTCGGTGGGGACAGGGACCTACGAGCAGTACTTC	TRBV4-3	-	TRBJ2-7	TRBD1	16
CASIRGQGASGELFF	TGTGCCAGTATCCGTGGACAGGGGGCCAGCGGGGAGCTGTTTTTT	TRBV19	-	TRBJ2-2	TRBD1	15
CASNPAGNYGYTF	TGTGCCAGCAACCCAGCGGGGAACTATGGCTACACCTTC	TRBV25-1	-	TRBJ1-2	-	13
CASGGGGYSTDTQYF	TGTGCCAGCGGGGGGGGCGGGTATAGCACAGATACGCAGTATTTT	TRBV6-1	few	TRBJ2-3	-	15
CATSRETRSNQPQHF	TGTGCCACCAGCAGAGAAACCAGGAGCAATCAGCCCCAGCATTTT	TRBV15	-	TRBJ1-5	-	15
CASSGPGQVSIQYF	TGTGCCAGCAGTGGACCGGGACAGGTGTCCATTCAGTACTTC	TRBV2	few	TRBJ2-4	TRBD1	14
CATSLRGNQPQHF	TGTGCCACCAGCCTCAGGGGGAATCAGCCCCAGCATTTT	TRBV15	-	TRBJ1-5	TRBD1	13
CASSLSGETGSNEQYF	TGTGCCAGCAGCTTAAGTGGGGAGACAGGGTCTAACGAGCAGTACTTC	TRBV7-3	few	TRBJ2-7	TRBD1	16
CASSDRSQANVLTF	TGTGCCAGCAGTGACCGGAGTCAGGCCAACGTCCTGACTTTC	TRBV2	few	TRBJ2-6	-	14
CSVDSSGDYNEQFF	TGCAGCGTTGATTCAAGCGGGGACTACAATGAGCAGTTCTTC	TRBV29-1	few	TRBJ2-1	TRBD2	14